A selection of T cell receptor beta chains follows, all from one sample in a study of early T cells in non-severe SARS-CoV-2 infection. TCRdb re-derived calls from the 5' RACE reads in MiXCR, one entry per CDR3 protein. Found here are under 95,000 distinct CDR3 sequences, 10% to 15% of them singletons; the top ten hold roughly 3.6%. Sequencing input: whole blood. These receptor sequences come from an adult who was a healthcare worker with PCR-confirmed SARS-CoV-2 infection or an uninfected control (not recorded which). Each CDR3 is given with its conserved first and last residue. D genes are given only for firm matches. Only part of the rows carry a size: once, few, many, or a class if the clone is expanded.

d_call: NA; j_call: TRBJ1-1; v_call: TRBV2; clone_size: many; cdr3_aa: CASSGEAGEAFF; cdr3_nt: TGTGCCAGCAGTGGTGAGGCCGGTGAAGCTTTCTTT
d_call: NA; j_call: TRBJ2-5; v_call: TRBV2; clone_size: NA; cdr3_aa: CASSDERAFKETQYF; cdr3_nt: TGTGCCAGCAGTGATGAGAGGGCCTTTAAAGAGACCCAGTACTTC
d_call: TRBD2; j_call: TRBJ2-1; v_call: TRBV5-1; clone_size: NA; cdr3_aa: CASSLDLAGGYNELFF; cdr3_nt: TGCGCCAGCAGCTTGGATTTAGCGGGGGGTTACAATGAGCTGTTCTTC
d_call: NA; j_call: TRBJ1-1; v_call: TRBV12-3/TRBV12-4; clone_size: few; cdr3_aa: CASSLGFEAFF; cdr3_nt: TGTGCCAGCAGTTTGGGGTTTGAAGCTTTCTTT
d_call: NA; j_call: TRBJ1-1; v_call: TRBV28; clone_size: NA; cdr3_aa: CASSPSPNTEAFF; cdr3_nt: TGTGCCAGCAGCCCTTCCCCGAACACTGAAGCTTTCTTT
d_call: NA; j_call: TRBJ1-1; v_call: TRBV28; clone_size: NA; cdr3_aa: CASSLSENTEAFF; cdr3_nt: TGTGCCAGCAGTTTATCGGAGAACACTGAAGCTTTCTTT
d_call: TRBD1; j_call: TRBJ1-2; v_call: TRBV11-2; clone_size: many; cdr3_aa: CASSPDRGGGYTF; cdr3_nt: TGTGCCAGCAGCCCGGACAGGGGCGGGGGCTACACCTTC
d_call: TRBD1; j_call: TRBJ2-3; v_call: TRBV29-1; clone_size: many; cdr3_aa: CSVHRGPNTDTQYF; cdr3_nt: TGCAGCGTACACAGGGGCCCAAACACAGATACGCAGTATTTT
d_call: NA; j_call: TRBJ1-2; v_call: TRBV29-1; clone_size: many; cdr3_aa: CSAPEVGSYGYTF; cdr3_nt: TGCAGCGCCCCCGAAGTTGGGAGCTATGGCTACACCTTC
d_call: NA; j_call: TRBJ2-3; v_call: TRBV2; clone_size: few; cdr3_aa: CAGREGISRLTQYF; cdr3_nt: TGTGCCGGAAGAGAGGGGATCTCCCGACTTACGCAGTATTTT
d_call: TRBD2; j_call: TRBJ2-1; v_call: TRBV20-1; clone_size: NA; cdr3_aa: CSARDLRLADNEQFF; cdr3_nt: TGCAGTGCTAGAGATCTCAGACTAGCGGACAATGAGCAGTTCTTC
d_call: NA; j_call: TRBJ2-7; v_call: TRBV30; clone_size: few; cdr3_aa: CAWSVRSRGEQYF; cdr3_nt: TGTGCCTGGAGTGTACGGTCCAGGGGCGAGCAGTACTTC
d_call: NA; j_call: TRBJ2-1; v_call: TRBV11-3; clone_size: NA; cdr3_aa: CASSQMGSGNEQFF; cdr3_nt: TGTGCCAGCAGCCAGATGGGGTCAGGCAATGAGCAGTTCTTC
d_call: TRBD1; j_call: TRBJ2-5; v_call: TRBV7-9; clone_size: NA; cdr3_aa: CAGQGVDETQYF; cdr3_nt: TGTGCCGGCCAGGGGGTTGACGAGACCCAGTACTTC
d_call: TRBD2; j_call: TRBJ2-2; v_call: TRBV5-1; clone_size: few; cdr3_aa: CASSATSGRRGELFF; cdr3_nt: TGCGCCAGCAGCGCGACTAGCGGGAGAAGAGGGGAGCTGTTTTTT
d_call: TRBD2; j_call: TRBJ2-1; v_call: TRBV28; clone_size: NA; cdr3_aa: CASTRTSGRIEQFF; cdr3_nt: TGTGCCAGCACCCGGACTAGCGGGAGGATCGAGCAGTTCTTC
d_call: NA; j_call: TRBJ2-7; v_call: TRBV6-1; clone_size: many; cdr3_aa: CASSEGQGGGEYEQYF; cdr3_nt: TGTGCCAGCAGTGAAGGCCAGGGAGGGGGCGAGTACGAGCAGTACTTC
d_call: TRBD1; j_call: TRBJ1-5; v_call: TRBV28; clone_size: NA; cdr3_aa: CASSRGTGTSLNQPQHF; cdr3_nt: TGTGCCAGCAGCCGTGGGACAGGCACTTCATTAAATCAGCCCCAGCATTTT
d_call: TRBD2; j_call: TRBJ2-3; v_call: TRBV20-1; clone_size: many; cdr3_aa: CSAFLTSGITDTQYF; cdr3_nt: TGCAGTGCCTTCCTGACTAGCGGGATAACAGATACGCAGTATTTT
d_call: NA; j_call: TRBJ2-7; v_call: TRBV7-9; clone_size: few; cdr3_aa: CASSRRDRGEQYF; cdr3_nt: TGTGCCAGCAGCCGCCGGGACCGGGGAGAGCAGTACTTC
d_call: NA; j_call: TRBJ2-2; v_call: TRBV18; clone_size: NA; cdr3_aa: CASSPKESNTGELFF; cdr3_nt: TGTGCCAGCTCACCGAAAGAATCTAACACCGGGGAGCTGTTTTTT
d_call: TRBD1; j_call: TRBJ2-2; v_call: TRBV7-2; clone_size: few; cdr3_aa: CASSPHAGTGGGELFF; cdr3_nt: TGTGCCAGCAGCCCACACGCGGGGACAGGTGGAGGGGAGCTGTTTTTT
d_call: NA; j_call: TRBJ2-5; v_call: TRBV2; clone_size: many; cdr3_aa: CASSQDQETQYF; cdr3_nt: TGTGCCAGCAGTCAGGACCAAGAGACCCAGTACTTC
d_call: NA; j_call: TRBJ2-3; v_call: TRBV20-1; clone_size: many; cdr3_aa: CSARDPRADTQYF; cdr3_nt: TGCAGTGCTAGAGATCCCAGGGCAGATACGCAGTATTTT
d_call: NA; j_call: TRBJ1-6; v_call: TRBV9; clone_size: NA; cdr3_aa: CASSVATQGSPLHF; cdr3_nt: TGTGCCAGCAGCGTAGCGACTCAAGGATCACCCCTCCACTTT
d_call: NA; j_call: TRBJ1-2; v_call: TRBV7-9; clone_size: few; cdr3_aa: CASSWAGESYTF; cdr3_nt: TGTGCCAGCAGCTGGGCCGGCGAGAGCTACACCTTC
d_call: NA; j_call: TRBJ1-1; v_call: TRBV7-9; clone_size: many; cdr3_aa: CASSSGQRNTEAFF; cdr3_nt: TGTGCCAGCAGCTCCGGACAGCGGAACACTGAAGCTTTCTTT
d_call: TRBD2; j_call: TRBJ2-1; v_call: TRBV19; clone_size: few; cdr3_aa: CASRTGLAGALEQFF; cdr3_nt: TGTGCCAGTAGGACGGGACTAGCGGGAGCCCTTGAGCAGTTCTTC
d_call: TRBD1; j_call: TRBJ2-1; v_call: TRBV29-1; clone_size: NA; cdr3_aa: CSVRTGSYNEQFF; cdr3_nt: TGCAGCGTTAGGACAGGGAGCTACAATGAGCAGTTCTTC
d_call: TRBD2; j_call: TRBJ2-5; v_call: TRBV19; clone_size: NA; cdr3_aa: CASGSSEQETQYF; cdr3_nt: TGTGCGAGCGGGAGCAGCGAACAAGAGACCCAGTACTTC
d_call: NA; j_call: TRBJ2-5; v_call: TRBV29-1; clone_size: NA; cdr3_aa: CSARTEQETQYF; cdr3_nt: TGCAGCGCCCGGACAGAACAAGAGACCCAGTACTTC
d_call: TRBD1; j_call: TRBJ2-7; v_call: TRBV12-3/TRBV12-4; clone_size: many; cdr3_aa: CASSTTGGWEQYF; cdr3_nt: TGTGCCAGCAGCACGACAGGGGGTTGGGAGCAGTACTTC
d_call: TRBD2; j_call: TRBJ2-1; v_call: TRBV20-1; clone_size: NA; cdr3_aa: CSAFSGSPRYEQFF; cdr3_nt: TGCAGTGCTTTTAGCGGGAGCCCCAGGTATGAGCAGTTCTTC
d_call: TRBD2; j_call: TRBJ2-1; v_call: TRBV20-1; clone_size: NA; cdr3_aa: CSASETAGVRNEQFF; cdr3_nt: TGCAGTGCCTCTGAGACAGCGGGAGTAAGGAATGAGCAGTTCTTC
d_call: TRBD2; j_call: TRBJ2-1; v_call: TRBV4-1; clone_size: few; cdr3_aa: CASSRTSGQFNEQFF; cdr3_nt: TGCGCCAGCAGCCGGACTAGCGGACAATTCAATGAGCAGTTCTTC
d_call: NA; j_call: TRBJ1-5; v_call: TRBV28; clone_size: NA; cdr3_aa: CASSRASHSNQPQHF; cdr3_nt: TGTGCCAGCAGCCGAGCCAGCCATAGCAATCAGCCCCAGCATTTT
d_call: NA; j_call: TRBJ1-2; v_call: TRBV4-1; clone_size: few; cdr3_aa: CASSHPLSREDYGYTF; cdr3_nt: TGCGCCAGCAGCCACCCACTTTCCAGGGAGGACTATGGCTACACCTTC
d_call: NA; j_call: TRBJ2-3; v_call: TRBV29-1; clone_size: few; cdr3_aa: CSAQGLFSTDTQYF; cdr3_nt: TGCAGCGCCCAAGGTCTGTTTAGCACAGATACGCAGTATTTT
d_call: NA; j_call: TRBJ1-4; v_call: TRBV7-2; clone_size: few; cdr3_aa: CASSYFPETNEKLFF; cdr3_nt: TGTGCCAGCAGCTACTTTCCGGAGACTAATGAAAAACTGTTTTTT
d_call: NA; j_call: TRBJ2-1; v_call: TRBV16; clone_size: many; cdr3_aa: CASSQPEDEQFF; cdr3_nt: TGTGCCAGCAGCCAGCCGGAGGATGAGCAGTTCTTC
d_call: NA; j_call: TRBJ2-1; v_call: TRBV28; clone_size: NA; cdr3_aa: CASSLGSKGYNEQFF; cdr3_nt: TGTGCCAGCAGTTTAGGATCTAAGGGGTACAATGAGCAGTTCTTC
d_call: NA; j_call: TRBJ1-2; v_call: TRBV28; clone_size: NA; cdr3_aa: CASSLSEGLDYTF; cdr3_nt: TGTGCCAGCAGTTTATCAGAGGGTCTTGACTACACCTTC
d_call: NA; j_call: TRBJ1-4; v_call: TRBV7-2; clone_size: few; cdr3_aa: CASSLYGDNEKLFF; cdr3_nt: TGTGCCAGCAGCTTATACGGGGATAATGAAAAACTGTTTTTT
d_call: NA; j_call: TRBJ2-7; v_call: TRBV12-3/TRBV12-4; clone_size: NA; cdr3_aa: CAGSFGLSYEQYF; cdr3_nt: TGTGCCGGCAGTTTTGGTCTCTCCTACGAGCAGTACTTC
d_call: NA; j_call: TRBJ2-1; v_call: TRBV2; clone_size: few; cdr3_aa: CASSRDTTNNEQFF; cdr3_nt: TGTGCCAGCAGCCGGGACACTACAAACAATGAGCAGTTCTTC
d_call: NA; j_call: TRBJ2-7; v_call: TRBV20-1; clone_size: few; cdr3_aa: CSSGAGSTYEQYF; cdr3_nt: TGCAGTTCAGGGGCGGGATCGACCTACGAGCAGTACTTC
d_call: NA; j_call: TRBJ2-3; v_call: TRBV19; clone_size: many; cdr3_aa: CASSIDRSVESWTDTQYF; cdr3_nt: TGTGCCAGTAGTATAGATCGATCCGTGGAGTCTTGGACAGATACGCAGTATTTT
d_call: NA; j_call: TRBJ1-6; v_call: TRBV20-1; clone_size: many; cdr3_aa: CSARESQAYNSPLHF; cdr3_nt: TGCAGTGCTAGAGAAAGCCAGGCCTATAATTCACCCCTCCACTTT
d_call: TRBD2; j_call: TRBJ2-7; v_call: TRBV7-8; clone_size: many; cdr3_aa: CASSSHRLAGGSSYEQYF; cdr3_nt: TGTGCCAGCAGCTCGCACCGACTAGCGGGAGGATCATCCTACGAGCAGTACTTC
d_call: NA; j_call: TRBJ2-3; v_call: TRBV28; clone_size: few; cdr3_aa: CASSSPSGGTDTQYF; cdr3_nt: TGTGCCAGCAGTTCACCCTCTGGGGGCACAGATACGCAGTATTTT
d_call: TRBD1; j_call: TRBJ1-2; v_call: TRBV27; clone_size: few; cdr3_aa: CASSLDRGKRPYGYTF; cdr3_nt: TGTGCCAGCAGTCTGGACAGGGGGAAGCGGCCCTATGGCTACACCTTC
d_call: TRBD1; j_call: TRBJ1-1; v_call: TRBV5-1; clone_size: NA; cdr3_aa: CASRQGMENTEAFF; cdr3_nt: TGCGCCAGCAGACAGGGGATGGAGAACACTGAAGCTTTCTTT
d_call: TRBD1; j_call: TRBJ1-4; v_call: TRBV11-2; clone_size: NA; cdr3_aa: CASSLVDRIDEKLFF; cdr3_nt: TGTGCCAGCAGCTTAGTGGACAGGATTGATGAAAAACTGTTTTTT
d_call: NA; j_call: TRBJ2-1; v_call: TRBV20-1; clone_size: many; cdr3_aa: CSARRLEDEQFF; cdr3_nt: TGCAGTGCTAGAAGGCTCGAGGATGAGCAGTTCTTC
d_call: NA; j_call: TRBJ2-7; v_call: TRBV28; clone_size: many; cdr3_aa: CASSPAFGGGRGTRDHEQYF; cdr3_nt: TGTGCCAGCAGTCCGGCTTTTGGCGGGGGCCGAGGGACAAGGGACCACGAGCAGTACTTC